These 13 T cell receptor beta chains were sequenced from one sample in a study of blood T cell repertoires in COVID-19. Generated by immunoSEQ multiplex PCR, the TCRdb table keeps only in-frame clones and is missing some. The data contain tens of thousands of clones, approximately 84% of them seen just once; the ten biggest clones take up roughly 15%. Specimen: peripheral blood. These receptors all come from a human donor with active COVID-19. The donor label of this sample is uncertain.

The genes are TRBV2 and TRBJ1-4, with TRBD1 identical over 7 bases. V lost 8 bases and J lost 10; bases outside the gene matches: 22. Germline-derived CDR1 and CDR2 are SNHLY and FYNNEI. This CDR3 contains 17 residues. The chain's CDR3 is CASSLGLQGRRAGKLFF. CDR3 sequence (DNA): TGTGCCAGCTCCTTGGGGTTACAGGGGCGGAGGGCAGGAAAACTGTTTTTT.

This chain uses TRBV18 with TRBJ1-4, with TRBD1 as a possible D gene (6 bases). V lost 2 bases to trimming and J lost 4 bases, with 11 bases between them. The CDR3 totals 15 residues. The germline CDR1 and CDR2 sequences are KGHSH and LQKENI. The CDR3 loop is CASSPFPGVNEKLFF. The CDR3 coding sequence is TGTGCCAGCTCACCATTCCCAGGGGTTAATGAAAAACTGTTTTTT.

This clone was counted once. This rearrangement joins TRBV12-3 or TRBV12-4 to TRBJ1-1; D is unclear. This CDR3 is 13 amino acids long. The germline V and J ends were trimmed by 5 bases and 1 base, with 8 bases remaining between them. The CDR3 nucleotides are TGTGCCAGCAGTCCCCCCAAGAACACTGAAGCTTTCTTT. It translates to CASSPPKNTEAFF.

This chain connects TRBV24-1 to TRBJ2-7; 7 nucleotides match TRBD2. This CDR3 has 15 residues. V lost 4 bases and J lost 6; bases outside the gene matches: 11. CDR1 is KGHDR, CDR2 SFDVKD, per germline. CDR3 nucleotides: TGTGCCACCAGTGAAGCGACTAGACCTAGCGGCGAGCAGTACTTC. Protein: CATSEATRPSGEQYF.

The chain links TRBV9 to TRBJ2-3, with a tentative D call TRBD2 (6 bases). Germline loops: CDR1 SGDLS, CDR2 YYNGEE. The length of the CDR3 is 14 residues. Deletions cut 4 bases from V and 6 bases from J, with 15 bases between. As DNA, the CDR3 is TGTGCCAGCAGCCCGAGGACGGGGGAGGATACGCAGTATTTT. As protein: CASSPRTGEDTQYF.

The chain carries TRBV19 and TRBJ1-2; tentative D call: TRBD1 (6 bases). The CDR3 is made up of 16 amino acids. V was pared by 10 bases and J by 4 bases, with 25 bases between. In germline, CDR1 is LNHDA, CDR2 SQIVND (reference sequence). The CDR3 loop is CATNNRAEGVGYGYTF. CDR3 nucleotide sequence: TGTGCCACTAACAACAGGGCCGAGGGCGTTGGCTATGGCTACACCTTC.

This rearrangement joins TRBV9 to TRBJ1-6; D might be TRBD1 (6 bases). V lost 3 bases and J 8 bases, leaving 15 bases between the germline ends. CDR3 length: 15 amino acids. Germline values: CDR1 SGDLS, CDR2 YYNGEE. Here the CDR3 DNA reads TGTGCCAGCAGCGGAAGACAGGCCGCGGATTCACCCCTCCACTTT. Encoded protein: CASSGRQAADSPLHF.

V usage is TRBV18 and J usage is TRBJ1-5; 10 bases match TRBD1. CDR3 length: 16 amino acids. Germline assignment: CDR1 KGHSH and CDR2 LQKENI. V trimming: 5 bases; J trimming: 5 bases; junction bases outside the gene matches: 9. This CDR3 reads CASSTTTGTGDQPQHF. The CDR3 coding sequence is TGTGCCAGCTCAACAACAACCGGGACAGGGGATCAGCCCCAGCATTTT.

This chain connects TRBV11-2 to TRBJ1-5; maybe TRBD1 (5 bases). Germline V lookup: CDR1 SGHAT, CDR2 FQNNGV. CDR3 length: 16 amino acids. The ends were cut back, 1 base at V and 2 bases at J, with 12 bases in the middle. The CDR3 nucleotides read TGTGCCAGCAGCTTAGGGGACTCTAAAGGCAATCAGCCCCAGCATTTT. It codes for CASSLGDSKGNQPQHF.

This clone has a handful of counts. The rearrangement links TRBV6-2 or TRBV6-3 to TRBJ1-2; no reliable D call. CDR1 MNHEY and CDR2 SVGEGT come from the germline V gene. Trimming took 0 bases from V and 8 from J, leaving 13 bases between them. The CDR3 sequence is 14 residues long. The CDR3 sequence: CASSYSGPSGGYTF. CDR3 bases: TGTGCCAGCAGTTACTCTGGCCCCTCGGGAGGCTACACCTTC.

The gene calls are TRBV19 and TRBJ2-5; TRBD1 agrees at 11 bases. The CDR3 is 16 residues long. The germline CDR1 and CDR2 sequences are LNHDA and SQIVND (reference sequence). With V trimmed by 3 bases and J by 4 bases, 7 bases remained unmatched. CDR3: CASSIYGQGAGETQYF. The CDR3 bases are TGTGCCAGTAGTATTTATGGACAGGGGGCGGGAGAGACCCAGTACTTC.

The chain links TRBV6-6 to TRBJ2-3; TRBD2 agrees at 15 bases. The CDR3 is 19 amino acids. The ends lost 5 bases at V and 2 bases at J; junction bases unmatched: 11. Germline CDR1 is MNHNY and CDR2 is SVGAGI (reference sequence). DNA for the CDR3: TGTGCCAGCAGTCCGCGGTTCGGGACTAGCGGGGGGCCCACAGATACGCAGTATTTT. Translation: CASSPRFGTSGGPTDTQYF.

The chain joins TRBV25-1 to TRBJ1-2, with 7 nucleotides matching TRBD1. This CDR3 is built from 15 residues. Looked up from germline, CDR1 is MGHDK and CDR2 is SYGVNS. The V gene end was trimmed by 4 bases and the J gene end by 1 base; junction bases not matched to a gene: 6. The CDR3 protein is CASSVGDRNNYGYTF. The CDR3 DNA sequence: TGTGCCAGCAGTGTAGGGGACAGAAATAACTATGGCTACACCTTC.